A selection of T cell receptor beta chains follows, all from one sample in a study of blood T cell repertoires in COVID-19. Measured with immunoSEQ multiplex PCR; TCRdb has only the in-frame clones, and not every one. This table has approximately 100,000 clones, about 85% appearing once. The specimen was peripheral blood. All receptors come from a woman aged 70 to 79 with acute or convalescent COVID-19. Both conserved end residues are trimmed from each CDR3. The size field is filled for only some rows; it gives once, few, many or a size class.

J: TRBJ2-1
size: .
V: TRBV27
length: 12
CDR3: ASSWGGAYNEQF

J: TRBJ2-4
size: .
V: TRBV7-2
length: 17
CDR3: ASSPWTRGTLTSKNIQY

J: TRBJ2-3
size: .
V: TRBV7-2
length: 16
CDR3: ASREKGLAGGPSDTQY

J: TRBJ2-1
size: .
V: TRBV18
length: 12
CDR3: ASSRAGPLDEQF

J: TRBJ1-4
size: .
V: TRBV7-6
length: 14
CDR3: ASSAQMTSGREKLF

J: TRBJ1-2
size: .
V: TRBV6-5
length: 12
CDR3: ASSLSFGLVGYT

J: TRBJ1-2
size: once
V: TRBV15
length: 13
CDR3: ATSSAQTGDYGYT

J: TRBJ2-1
size: .
V: TRBV7-6
length: 14
CDR3: ASSLVQAGVQGEQF

J: TRBJ2-4
size: .
V: TRBV7-5
length: 15
CDR3: ARGHGWAAHSKNIQY

J: TRBJ2-1
size: few
V: TRBV5-1
length: 13
CDR3: ASSLNPLAGYEQF

J: TRBJ2-5
size: once
V: TRBV6-5
length: 12
CDR3: ASSPIFGEETQY

J: TRBJ1-1
size: once
V: TRBV5-1
length: 11
CDR3: ASSWDRDTEAF

J: TRBJ1-2
size: .
V: TRBV7-8
length: 11
CDR3: ASSPRGDYGYT

J: TRBJ1-5
size: .
V: TRBV2
length: 14
CDR3: ASSGFGPFRGQPQH

J: TRBJ1-1
size: many
V: TRBV12-5
length: 11
CDR3: ASQGNPNTEAF

J: TRBJ1-4
size: .
V: TRBV2
length: 12
CDR3: ASRRVPTNEKLF

J: TRBJ1-2
size: .
V: TRBV6-5
length: 10
CDR3: ASSMVNSGYT

J: TRBJ1-4
size: .
V: TRBV5-5
length: 15
CDR3: ASSLVVRASTNEKLF

J: TRBJ2-1
size: .
V: TRBV29-1
length: 14
CDR3: SVEQPGQGIYNEQF

J: TRBJ1-5
size: .
V: TRBV5-6
length: 12
CDR3: ASSSTDSNQPQH

J: TRBJ2-2
size: .
V: TRBV24-1
length: 13
CDR3: ATKSREVNTGELF

J: TRBJ1-2
size: .
V: TRBV5-1
length: 12
CDR3: ASSPIDRGPGYT

J: TRBJ2-1
size: .
V: TRBV29-1
length: 13
CDR3: SVKPHQTGGNEQF

J: TRBJ1-6
size: .
V: TRBV3-1/TRBV3-2
length: 12
CDR3: ASSPGTTTSPLH

J: TRBJ2-3
size: .
V: TRBV7-2
length: 12
CDR3: ASSSDPGADTQY

J: TRBJ2-2
size: .
V: TRBV19
length: 15
CDR3: ASSILIAGGATGELF

J: TRBJ2-5
size: .
V: TRBV7-2
length: 12
CDR3: ASSLGLADRTQY

J: TRBJ2-5
size: .
V: TRBV7-9
length: 11
CDR3: ASSLSLRETQY

J: TRBJ1-1
size: .
V: TRBV19
length: 12
CDR3: ASSGQVFSTEAF

J: TRBJ1-5
size: .
V: TRBV6-5
length: 12
CDR3: ASSLGQGDQPQH

J: TRBJ1-4
size: .
V: TRBV6-5
length: 13
CDR3: ASSYSRTGGEKLF

J: TRBJ2-3
size: .
V: TRBV5-1
length: 13
CDR3: ASSLRQVVTDTQY

J: TRBJ1-1
size: once
V: TRBV19
length: 13
CDR3: ASSRTGGGNTEAF

J: TRBJ2-6
size: .
V: TRBV5-6
length: 12
CDR3: ASGQGGGANVLT